What follows are 8 T cell receptor beta chains derived from one specimen sequenced in a study of cytotoxic CD8 clonotypes in ibrutinib-treated CLL. The data were produced by immunoSEQ multiplex PCR, yet TCRdb's version contains in-frame clones alone and is incomplete. This table has over 65,000 clones, 68% appearing once. The specimen was PBMCs, collected after 12 months of ibrutinib treatment. The source is a human donor with chronic lymphocytic leukemia.

The chain is built from TRBV7-2 and TRBJ2-1, with 15 bases identical to TRBD2. The V segment lost 5 bases and the J segment 8 bases; nucleotides outside the gene matches: 13. The CDR3 length is 18 residues. The germline CDR1 and CDR2 sequences are SGHTA and FQGNSA. CDR3 sequence: CASSQGLAGGLVGDEQFF. As DNA, the CDR3 is TGTGCCAGCAGCCAGGGACTAGCGGGGGGCCTCGTGGGTGATGAGCAGTTCTTC.

J is TRBJ1-2 and V is TRBV5-4; no definite D call. From germline, CDR1 is SGHNT and CDR2 YYREEE (reference sequence). The germline V and J ends were trimmed by 0 bases and 4 bases, with 7 bases remaining between them. The CDR3 has 13 amino acids. This CDR3 is CASSLVTTYGYTF. The CDR3 coding sequence is TGTGCCAGCAGCTTGGTGACTACCTATGGCTACACCTTC.

This clone came up a few times. The chain is built from TRBV11-2 and TRBJ1-1; D unclear. CDR3 length equals 11 residues. Germline V gene sequence: CDR1 SGHAT, CDR2 FQNNGV. Trimming shortened V by 5 bases and J by 4 bases, and 5 bases separated the two germline ends. CDR3 DNA: TGTGCCAGCAGCCTGATCACTGAAGCTTTCTTT. It codes for CASSLITEAFF.

This clone has only one observation. The chain uses TRBV7-2 and TRBJ1-5; no reliable D call. Germline V lookup: CDR1 SGHTA, CDR2 FQGNSA. The V end lost 4 bases, the J end lost 7 bases, and 8 bases lay between the germline ends. This CDR3 is 12 amino acids long. Here the CDR3 reads CASSSSWQPQHF. The CDR3, as DNA: TGTGCCAGCAGCTCAAGTTGGCAGCCCCAGCATTTT.

The V gene is TRBV7-8, the J gene TRBJ2-2; 7 bases fit TRBD2. CDR1 is SGHVS and CDR2 is FQNEAQ in the germline V gene. The ends lost 2 bases at V and 1 base at J; junction bases unmatched: 4. This CDR3 spans 16 amino acids. The CDR3 loop reads CASSLPRGLNTGELFF. Here the CDR3 DNA reads TGTGCCAGCAGCTTACCGCGGGGGTTGAACACCGGGGAGCTGTTTTTT. Full variable domain (missing parts from reference TRBV7-8 and TRBJ2-2): GAGVSQSPRYKVAKRGQDVALRCDPISGHVSLFWYQQALGQGPEFLTYFQNEAQLDKSGLPSDRFFAERPEGSVSTLKIQRTQQEDSAVYLCASSLPRGLNTGELFFGEGSRLTVL.

As DNA, the CDR3 is TGTGCCAGCAGGAAGACAGGGAACGTGCACGAGCAGTACTTC. This codes for CASRKTGNVHEQYF. V and J are TRBV6-5 and TRBJ2-7, with 7 bases fitting TRBD1. After removal of 6 bases from V and 5 bases from J, the junction contained 10 bases not matched to a gene. The germline V gene has CDR1 MNHEY and CDR2 SVGAGI. The CDR3 is 14 residues long.

V gene TRBV5-4 combines with J gene TRBJ1-3; unclear D gene. V was clipped by 0 bases and J by 3 bases, with 7 bases between them. Germline V CDR1 and CDR2: SGHNT, YYREEE (reference sequence). The CDR3 totals 14 residues. The CDR3 sequence is CASSLDSHGNTIYF. In nucleotides, the CDR3 is TGTGCCAGCAGCTTGGACAGCCATGGAAACACCATATATTTT.

The chain recombines TRBV5-6 with TRBJ2-1, with TRBD2 identical over 11 bases. J lost 2 bases, V lost 3 bases, and 13 bases had no gene match. CDR1 is SGHDT, CDR2 YYEEEE, per germline. The CDR3 covers 19 residues. CDR3 loop: CASSSQIGTSGGTYNEQFF. The CDR3 nucleotides read TGTGCCAGCAGCTCACAAATCGGGACTAGCGGCGGGACCTACAATGAGCAGTTCTTC.